The table lists the clone carrying this TCR beta chain with many counts. This sample is drawn from a study of T cell repertoires in cytomegalovirus infection. Looking at the study overall: Indicated by public TCR beta signatures were CMV infection and matching HLA type.

CDR3 size: 17 residues. V lost 5 bases to trimming and J lost 1 base, with 19 bases between them. Germline CDR1 SEHNR, CDR2 FQNEAQ (reference sequence). TCRdb reprocessed the reads via MiXCR and lists one record per CDR3 protein. This sample has around 530,000 distinct CDR3 sequences, with roughly 29% found just once. This sequence was found in a human donor in good health (CMV status not recorded). Some clones in this sample may be carry-over from other donors' samples. The specimen was PBMCs. The genes are TRBV7-9 and TRBJ2-3; possible D gene TRBD2, 6 bases. The CDR3 protein is CASSPRDFLRGTDTQYF. CDR3 coding DNA: TGTGCCAGCAGCCCTAGGGACTTCCTTCGAGGCACAGATACGCAGTATTTT.